The rows below give T cell receptor beta chains drawn from one sample of a study of blood T cell repertoires in COVID-19. Some clones are missing from TCRdb's copy, which holds only in-frame ones; the method was immunoSEQ multiplex PCR. The repertoire includes roughly 330,000 clones, 80% to 90% of them detected once, and 7.5% to 10% sits in the top ten. The sequenced sample was peripheral blood. These receptors were collected from a man aged 25-40 years with COVID-19, enrolled during active disease. Both conserved end residues are part of each CDR3. A D gene is named only where the DNA matches it firmly. Rows may omit the clone size; those that give it use once, few, many or a size class.

abundance: .; j_gene: TRBJ1-1; d_gene: .; v_gene: TRBV25-1; CDR3nt: TGTGCCAGCAGTGAATTTGGGGCGGGGGGCAACACTGAAGCTTTCTTT; CDR3aa: CASSEFGAGGNTEAFF
abundance: few; j_gene: TRBJ2-1; d_gene: .; v_gene: TRBV7-2; CDR3nt: TGTGCCAGCAGCCCAGGGGGAGCGGGAGCGAGGGGTGAGCAGTTCTTC; CDR3aa: CASSPGGAGARGEQFF
abundance: .; j_gene: TRBJ1-1; d_gene: TRBD1; v_gene: TRBV7-9; CDR3nt: TGTGCCAGCAGCTTCTTCTCCGACAGGGGAGAAGCTTTCTTT; CDR3aa: CASSFFSDRGEAFF
abundance: .; j_gene: TRBJ1-6; d_gene: .; v_gene: TRBV6-5; CDR3nt: TGTGCCAGCAGCCAAACAGGGCAGGGGAATTCACCCCTCCACTTT; CDR3aa: CASSQTGQGNSPLHF
abundance: .; j_gene: TRBJ2-5; d_gene: .; v_gene: TRBV30; CDR3nt: TGTGCCTGGACCGGACTTAAGGGAGAGACCCAGTACTTC; CDR3aa: CAWTGLKGETQYF
abundance: .; j_gene: TRBJ1-1; d_gene: .; v_gene: TRBV18; CDR3nt: TGTGCCAGCTCACCACCGTCTCGAGAAAACACTGAAGCTTTCTTT; CDR3aa: CASSPPSRENTEAFF
abundance: few; j_gene: TRBJ2-7; d_gene: TRBD1; v_gene: TRBV7-2; CDR3nt: TGTGCCAGCAGCCTTACGCGGGGACAGGCGTACTTC; CDR3aa: CASSLTRGQAYF
abundance: few; j_gene: TRBJ1-5; d_gene: .; v_gene: TRBV2; CDR3nt: TGTGCCAGCAAGCGAACCGCGTATAGCAATCAGCCCCAGCATTTT; CDR3aa: CASKRTAYSNQPQHF
abundance: once; j_gene: TRBJ2-7; d_gene: .; v_gene: TRBV12-3/TRBV12-4; CDR3nt: TGTGCCAGCAGTGAGAGTATCCACGAGCAGTACTTC; CDR3aa: CASSESIHEQYF
abundance: .; j_gene: TRBJ2-3; d_gene: TRBD2; v_gene: TRBV5-6; CDR3nt: TGTGCCAGCAGGGTCGGACTAGCGATAACAGATACGCAGTATTTT; CDR3aa: CASRVGLAITDTQYF